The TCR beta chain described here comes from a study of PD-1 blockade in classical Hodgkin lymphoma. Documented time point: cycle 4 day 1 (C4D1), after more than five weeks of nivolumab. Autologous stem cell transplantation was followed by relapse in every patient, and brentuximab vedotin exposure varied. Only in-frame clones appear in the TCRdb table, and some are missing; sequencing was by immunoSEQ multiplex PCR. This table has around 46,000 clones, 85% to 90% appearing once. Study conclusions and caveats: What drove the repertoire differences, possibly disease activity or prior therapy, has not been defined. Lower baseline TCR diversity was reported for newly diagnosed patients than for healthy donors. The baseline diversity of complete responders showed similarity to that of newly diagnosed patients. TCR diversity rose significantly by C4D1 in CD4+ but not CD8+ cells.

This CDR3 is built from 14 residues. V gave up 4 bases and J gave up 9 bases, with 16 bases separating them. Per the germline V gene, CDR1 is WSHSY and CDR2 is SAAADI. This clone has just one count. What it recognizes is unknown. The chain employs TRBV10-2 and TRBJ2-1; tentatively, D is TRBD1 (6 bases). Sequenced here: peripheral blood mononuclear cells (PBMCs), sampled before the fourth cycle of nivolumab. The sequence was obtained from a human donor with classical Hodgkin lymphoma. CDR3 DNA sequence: TGCGCCAGCAGTGTGACGGGACACCTGGGTGAGCAGTTCTTC. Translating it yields CASSVTGHLGEQFF.